This passage covers 30 T cell receptor beta chains from one sample sequenced in a study of neurological immune-mediated disorders. TCRdb reprocessed the 5' RACE reads via MiXCR and lists one record per CDR3 protein. Of over 65,000 distinct CDR3 sequences listed, about 9.5% are singletons. Sequencing was carried out using PBMCs. The receptors derive from a man aged 45 to 65 in good health.

This clonotype was counted at least ten times. CDR3 bases: TGCGCCAGCAGCTTGGTCGCGGGGGCGAACACCGGGGAGCTGTTTTTT. Translated: CASSLVAGANTGELFF. The chain couples TRBV5-1 to TRBJ2-2, with 7 bases matching TRBD2. The CDR3 consists of 16 residues. The V gene's germline CDR1 is SGHRS and CDR2 YFSETQ. Losses at the gene ends were 0 bases for V and 0 bases for J; bases not matched to a gene: 2.

This clonotype showed up many times. This rearrangement joins TRBV12-3 or TRBV12-4 to TRBJ1-1, with D possibly matching TRBD1 (5 bases). V shed 6 bases and J shed 2 bases, with 13 bases lying between them. The CDR3 contains 14 residues. Here the CDR3 reads CASRATEANTEAFF. Written as DNA, the CDR3 is TGTGCCAGCAGGGCGACAGAAGCTAACACTGAAGCTTTCTTT.

This clonotype is categorized as medium-sized. The CDR3 loop is CASGSEQYF. The CDR3 DNA reads as TGTGCCAGCGGGAGCGAGCAGTACTTC. The chain recombines TRBV6-1 with TRBJ2-7; possible D gene TRBD2, 5 bases. The CDR3 loop spans 9 amino acids. From germline, CDR1 is MNHNS and CDR2 SASEGT. Trimming took 8 bases from V and 6 from J, leaving 5 bases between them.

This clonotype has ten or more counts. The CDR3 here is CASSQGGTSGYNEQFF. The CDR3 coding sequence is TGTGCCAGCAGTCAAGGGGGGACTAGCGGTTACAATGAGCAGTTCTTC. V usage is TRBV9 and J usage is TRBJ2-1; 11 bases line up with TRBD2. The junction had 8 bases not matched to a gene; V was cut back by 5 bases and J by 4 bases. This CDR3 is built from 16 residues. From germline, CDR1 is SGDLS and CDR2 YYNGEE. The full variable domain, in which reference TRBV9 and TRBJ2-1 provide the parts outside the CDR3, is DSGVTQTPKHLITATGQRVTLRCSPRSGDLSVYWYQQSLDQGLQFLIQYYNGEERAKGNILERFSAQQFPDLHSELNLSSLELGDSALYFCASSQGGTSGYNEQFFGPGTRLTVL.

This clonotype has a count of ten or more. The rearrangement joins TRBV7-3 to TRBJ2-7; 9 nucleotides line up with TRBD2. This CDR3 is 16 amino acids long. V dropped 4 bases and J dropped 2; count of bases not matched to a gene: 9. The V gene's germline CDR1 is SGHTA and CDR2 FQGTGA. Here the CDR3 reads CASSSRGPSGAYEQYF. In nucleotides, the CDR3 is TGTGCCAGCAGCTCAAGAGGGCCTAGCGGGGCCTACGAGCAGTACTTC.

This clonotype was found many times. The chain has TRBV7-8 and TRBJ1-2; maybe TRBD1 (5 bases). Germline CDR1 reads SGHVS; CDR2 reads FQNEAQ. V lost 2 bases, J lost 8 bases, and 15 bases lay in between. The CDR3 length is 14 residues. The CDR3 loop reads CASSLSPGGGGYTF. The CDR3 DNA is TGTGCCAGCAGCTTATCCCCCGGGGGGGGGGGCTACACCTTC.

On this clonotype itself: This may be a read error, as it is one base from a much larger clone. This chain links TRBV7-2 with TRBJ2-3, with D possibly TRBD1 on 6 matching bases. With 3 bases removed from V and 2 bases from J, the gap between germline ends came to 12 bases. CDR1 is SGHTA, CDR2 FQGNSA, per germline. The CDR3 spans 15 residues. Here the CDR3 DNA reads TGTGCCAGCAGCTTTAGAGGGGGAGCCACAGATACGCAGTATTTT. Protein: CASSFRGGATDTQYF.

This clonotype showed up many times. V usage is TRBV5-1 and J usage is TRBJ2-2, with D perhaps being TRBD1 or TRBD2 (5 bases each). Deletions cut 0 bases from V and 0 bases from J, with 12 bases between. CDR3 size: 17 residues. Looked up from germline, CDR1 is SGHRS and CDR2 is YFSETQ. The DNA for the CDR3 is TGCGCCAGCAGCTTGGTGATCGGGACGCCGAACACCGGGGAGCTGTTTTTT. Its translation is CASSLVIGTPNTGELFF.

This clonotype was counted ten times or more. This chain links TRBV6-5 with TRBJ1-1, with D unresolved. Trimming took off 2 bases at V and 2 bases at J, with 9 bases between the two ends. From germline, CDR1 is MNHEY and CDR2 SVGAGI. This CDR3 contains 14 residues. This CDR3 is CASSYLWGNTEAFF. CDR3 DNA: TGTGCCAGCAGTTACCTTTGGGGTAACACTGAAGCTTTCTTT.

The gene calls are TRBV5-5 and TRBJ2-7; TRBD1 might be the D (7 bases). The germline CDR1 and CDR2 sequences are SGHKS and YYEKEE (reference sequence). CDR3 length: 19 amino acids. V shed 4 bases and J shed 3 bases, with 29 bases lying between them. The CDR3 protein is CASSPEGQIRGGTYYEQYF. In nucleotides, the CDR3 is TGTGCCAGCAGCCCGGAGGGACAGATCCGGGGCGGTACCTACTACGAGCAGTACTTC.

This clonotype showed up many times. The V call is TRBV29-1, the J call TRBJ2-1, with 8 bases identical to TRBD1. The junction had 9 bases not matched to a gene; V was cut back by 1 base and J by 7 bases. CDR3 length equals 15 residues. The germline V gene has CDR1 SQVTM and CDR2 ANQGSEA. This chain's CDR3 is CSVEGTGKSTNEQFF. The DNA for the CDR3 is TGCAGCGTTGAAGGGACAGGGAAGTCCACTAATGAGCAGTTCTTC.

This clonotype was detected many times. The J gene is TRBJ2-2, the V gene TRBV4-2; 8 nucleotides agree with TRBD2. V trimming: 4 bases; J trimming: 1 base; junction bases outside the gene matches: 8. This CDR3 has 17 amino acids. Germline CDR1 is LGHNA and CDR2 is YNFKEQ. CDR3: CASSLGVTSGNTGELFF. CDR3 in DNA: TGTGCCAGCAGCCTAGGTGTAACTAGCGGGAACACCGGGGAGCTGTTTTTT.

V gene TRBV5-1 combines with J gene TRBJ2-3, with TRBD2 identical over 10 bases. The trim removed 6 bases at V and 5 bases at J, leaving 6 bases unmatched. Germline CDR1 is SGHRS and CDR2 is YFSETQ. The CDR3 length is 14 residues. The CDR3 loop is CASTPSGSLDTQYF. As DNA, the CDR3 is TGCGCCAGCACCCCTAGCGGGAGTCTAGATACGCAGTATTTT.

This clonotype was observed at least ten times. This sequence joins TRBV28 and TRBJ2-2; tentatively, D is TRBD1 (6 bases). The CDR3 contains 15 residues. From germline, CDR1 is MDHEN and CDR2 SYDVKM. V was trimmed by 4 bases and J by 1 base, leaving 10 bases between them. Here the CDR3 reads CASSSPGQNTGELFF. CDR3 DNA sequence: TGTGCCAGCAGTTCCCCGGGACAGAACACCGGGGAGCTGTTTTTT.

This clonotype was picked up many times. This chain connects TRBV7-8 to TRBJ2-6; D gene uncertain. Trimming removed 5 bases at V and 6 bases at J, with 14 bases between. The germline V gene encodes CDR1 SGHVS and CDR2 FQNEAQ. The CDR3 totals 15 residues. The CDR3 coding sequence is TGTGCCAGCAGCCCAAGGAGACTGGAGGCCAACGTCCTGACTTTC. Amino acids: CASSPRRLEANVLTF.

Comment on this clonotype: One end of the junction varies from germline; a read error may be responsible. V gene TRBV20-1 combines with J gene TRBJ2-3; D possibly corresponds to TRBD2 (5 bases). In germline, CDR1 is DFQATT, CDR2 SNEGSKA (reference sequence). This CDR3 region has 15 residues. CDR3 loop: CGASPGTIGIDTQYF. As DNA, the CDR3 is TGCGGTGCCTCCCCCGGTACTATCGGGATAGATACGCAGTATTTT.

At least ten counts were recorded for this clonotype. V gene TRBV10-3 combines with J gene TRBJ2-1, with 8 nucleotides matching TRBD2. Germline V gene sequence: CDR1 ENHRY, CDR2 SYGVKD. J gave up 16 bases and V 3 bases, and 14 bases lay outside the gene matches. This CDR3 comprises 14 residues. The CDR3 DNA reads as TGTGCCATCAGTGATTTTGTAACCGGGACTAGTGCTTTCTTC. Its translation is CAISDFVTGTSAFF.

This clonotype was counted at least ten times. The V gene is TRBV3-1, the J gene TRBJ2-3; the D is unclear. Germline V CDR1 and CDR2: LGHDT, YNNKEL (reference sequence). V gave up 0 bases and J gave up 5 bases, with 6 bases separating them. The CDR3 contains 13 residues. The CDR3 DNA follows: TGTGCCAGCAGCCAAGAGCCTAGAGATACGCAGTATTTT. Protein product: CASSQEPRDTQYF.

This clonotype was picked up many times. V and J are TRBV9 and TRBJ2-7, with D unresolved. V was clipped by 3 bases and J by 0 bases, with 13 bases between them. Per the germline V gene, CDR1 is SGDLS and CDR2 is YYNGEE. The CDR3 length is 15 residues. CDR3 protein: CASSGPTESSYEQYF. As DNA, the CDR3 is TGTGCCAGCAGCGGTCCGACCGAGAGCTCCTACGAGCAGTACTTC. The full variable domain, completed using reference TRBV9 and TRBJ2-7, is DSGVTQTPKHLITATGQRVTLRCSPRSGDLSVYWYQQSLDQGLQFLIQYYNGEERAKGNILERFSAQQFPDLHSELNLSSLELGDSALYFCASSGPTESSYEQYFGPGTRLTVT.

This clonotype showed up many times. The J gene is TRBJ2-3, the V gene TRBV20-1; 8 nucleotides agree with TRBD2. Germline V gene lookup returns CDR1 DFQATT and CDR2 SNEGSKA (reference sequence). The CDR3 is 14 amino acids. Losses at the gene ends were 6 bases for V and 4 bases for J; bases not matched to a gene: 9. The CDR3 protein is CSAPPRRGADTQYF. DNA of the CDR3: TGCAGTGCGCCCCCTAGGCGGGGGGCAGATACGCAGTATTTT.

This clonotype was seen at least ten times. The CDR3 carries no conserved terminal phenylalanine or tryptophan, so it likely arises from a read error. Because the CDR3's place on the DNA is in doubt, the DNA is left out and the CDR3 is given as listed by TCRdb. V is TRBV6-5 and J is TRBJ1-3; TRBD1 is the table's D call, not checked against the DNA. In germline, CDR1 is MNHEY, CDR2 SVGAGI. From its first to its last residue, the CDR3 has 10 amino acids. This CDR3 reads CASSGGPIHV.

This clonotype has at least ten counts. The chain couples TRBV24-1 to TRBJ2-1, with 12 bases that match TRBD2. Germline CDR1 is KGHDR and CDR2 is SFDVKD. The CDR3 is 16 amino acids. The J segment lost 8 bases and the V segment lost 3 bases, leaving 7 bases of the junction unmatched. CDR3 residues: CATSDVGLAGRDEQFF. In nucleotides, the CDR3 is TGTGCCACCAGTGATGTAGGACTAGCGGGACGAGATGAGCAGTTCTTC.

This sequence joins TRBV3-1 and TRBJ2-1; 11 bases match TRBD2. Trimming at V came to 4 bases and at J to 9 bases, leaving 14 bases not matched to a gene. Germline CDR1 and CDR2: LGHDT and YNNKEL (reference sequence). This CDR3 is built from 17 residues. The CDR3 is CASSRRWNSGGALEQFF. CDR3 DNA sequence: TGTGCCAGCAGCCGGCGCTGGAATAGCGGGGGGGCCCTTGAGCAGTTCTTC.

Concerning this clonotype itself: The junction differs from germline at one of its ends, possibly a read error. CDR3 loop: CASSPRVGKISNQPQHF. DNA of the CDR3: TGTGCCAGTAGTCCCAGAGTGGGAAAGATTAGCAACCAGCCCCAGCATTTT. This chain joins TRBV19 and TRBJ1-5; no clear D gene. The V gene's germline CDR1 is LNHDA and CDR2 SQIVND (reference sequence). This CDR3 is built from 17 residues.

This clonotype was observed many times. V gene TRBV9 combines with J gene TRBJ2-5; possibly TRBD2 for D (7 bases). V was pared by 3 bases and J by 5 bases, with 11 bases between. The CDR3 consists of 13 residues. Germline V gives CDR1 SGDLS, CDR2 YYNGEE. The CDR3 is CASSARGGETQYF. Here the CDR3 DNA reads TGTGCCAGCAGCGCCAGGGGAGGGGAGACCCAGTACTTC.

This clonotype appeared many times. This chain uses TRBV20-1 with TRBJ1-4; the D is unclear. CDR1 DFQATT and CDR2 SNEGSKA come from the germline V gene (reference sequence). Deletions cut 0 bases from V and 0 bases from J, with 5 bases between. The CDR3 is 14 amino acids. The CDR3 protein is CSARDGATNEKLFF. The CDR3 DNA reads as TGCAGTGCTAGAGATGGCGCAACTAATGAAAAACTGTTTTTT.

This clonotype was observed a few times. This CDR3 is CASSSGAQRGETQYF. The CDR3 DNA sequence: TGTGCCAGCAGCTCCGGGGCACAGAGAGGGGAGACCCAGTACTTC. The rearrangement links TRBV7-2 to TRBJ2-5; D is tentatively TRBD1 or TRBD2 (5 bases each). This CDR3 comprises 15 residues. Germline V gene sequence: CDR1 SGHTA, CDR2 FQGNSA. V was clipped by 4 bases and J by 5 bases, with 17 bases between them.

Comment on this clonotype: This could be a read error, since a much larger clone is one nucleotide away. The V and J genes are TRBV19 and TRBJ2-6; D ambiguous. The V gene's germline CDR1 is LNHDA and CDR2 SQIVND (reference sequence). V was clipped by 7 bases and J by 0 bases, with 10 bases between them. This CDR3 comprises 15 residues. This chain's CDR3 is CASNPRRSGANVLTF. For the CDR3, the DNA is TGTGCCAGTAATCCCCGACGCTCTGGGGCCAACGTCCTGACTTTC.

The table lists this clonotype with many counts. The V gene is TRBV9, the J gene TRBJ1-2; D may be TRBD1 (5 bases). The CDR3 has 13 residues. CDR1 SGDLS and CDR2 YYNGEE come from the germline V gene. Trimming cost V 3 bases and J 7 bases, with 13 bases left between them. The CDR3 is CASSATGRGGYTF. CDR3 coding DNA: TGTGCCAGCAGCGCAACGGGGAGGGGTGGCTACACCTTC.

This clonotype was observed many times. V usage is TRBV5-1 and J usage is TRBJ2-7, with TRBD1 identical over 9 bases. The CDR3 is 16 residues long. J lost 0 bases, V lost 5 bases, and 9 bases had no gene match. Germline assignment: CDR1 SGHRS and CDR2 YFSETQ. The CDR3, as DNA: TGCGCCAGCAGTTCCCCCGGGACAGGGACCTCCTACGAGCAGTACTTC. Protein sequence: CASSSPGTGTSYEQYF.